This T cell receptor (beta chain) was recorded in a study of PD-1 blockade in mismatch repair-deficient tumors. About the study: Enrolled about 2012-2016, patients had progressing, pretreated mismatch repair-deficient cancers of about a dozen types. Study-level points and caveats: Tumor-resident clones, often undetectable pretreatment in blood, expanded then contracted after pembrolizumab.

Assay used: immunoSEQ multiplex PCR; TCRdb lists only in-frame clones, some missing. Among around 25,000 clones listed, roughly 84% were seen once. Every patient had mismatch repair deficiency by PCR or immunohistochemistry. Three pembrolizumab responders had their TCRs sequenced. This clone was recorded only once. Its matching antigen is unknown. This TCR came from an adult with mismatch repair-deficient cancer. The sample consisted of PBMCs, taken before pembrolizumab treatment.

CDR3 nucleotide sequence: TGTGCCAGCTGGGAGGGCAACACCATATATTTT. The encoded protein is CASWEGNTIYF. The chain employs TRBV28 and TRBJ1-3, with no clear D. Per the germline V gene, CDR1 is MDHEN and CDR2 is SYDVKM. CDR3 length: 11 residues. V was cut by 8 bases and J by 7 bases, with 9 bases left in between.